What follows are 17 T cell receptor beta chains derived from one specimen sequenced in a study of glioma-infiltrating T cells after dendritic cell vaccination. The time point was: after dendritic cell vaccination, including at tumor progression/relapse. Measured with immunoSEQ multiplex PCR; TCRdb has only the in-frame clones, and not every one. The sample shows 100,000 or so clones, around 80% of them seen only once. Sequencing was performed on blood, taken after dendritic cell vaccination. These receptor sequences come from a human donor with glioblastoma.

The V and J genes are TRBV5-6 and TRBJ1-1; 9 positions match TRBD1. This CDR3 has 14 amino acids. V shed 3 bases, J shed 1 base, and the junction held 1 base outside the gene matches. Per the germline V gene, CDR1 is SGHDT and CDR2 is YYEEEE. The CDR3 protein is CASSWGQGNTEAFF. The CDR3 DNA is TGTGCCAGCAGCTGGGGACAGGGGAACACTGAAGCTTTCTTT.

The chain carries TRBV19 and TRBJ2-1; maybe TRBD1 (6 bases). This CDR3 is 15 amino acids long. Per the germline V gene, CDR1 is LNHDA and CDR2 is SQIVND (reference sequence). V lost 6 bases and J 9 bases, leaving 21 bases between the germline ends. Here the CDR3 DNA reads TGTGCCAGTAGATTAGGGACATTCTTCTCGGGTGAGCAGTTCTTC. Translated, it gives CASRLGTFFSGEQFF.

The J gene is TRBJ2-1, the V gene TRBV30; 8 bases align to TRBD1. There are 15 residues in the CDR3. V gave up 4 bases and J gave up 9 bases; unmatched junction bases: 14. Per the germline V gene, CDR1 is GTSNPN and CDR2 is SVGIG (reference sequence). The CDR3 coding sequence is TGTGCCTGGAAGGGCGGGACAGGACTTGGGGGTGAGCAGTTCTTC. Amino acids: CAWKGGTGLGGEQFF.

The rearrangement links TRBV4-1 to TRBJ2-1; D is unclear. V lost 0 bases, J lost 2 bases, and 11 bases lay in between. In germline, CDR1 is MGHRA, CDR2 YSYEKL. This CDR3 contains 16 residues. The CDR3 is CASSQDRTAAYNEQFF. In DNA, the CDR3 is TGCGCCAGCAGCCAAGATCGCACCGCGGCCTACAATGAGCAGTTCTTC.

The genes are TRBV13 and TRBJ2-7; 9 bases fit TRBD2. The junction had 15 bases not matched to a gene; V was cut back by 5 bases and J by 1 base. The CDR3 is made up of 18 amino acids. Germline-derived CDR1 and CDR2 are PRHDT and FYEKMQ (reference sequence). This CDR3 reads CASSRRAAGGPPSYEQYF. In nucleotides, the CDR3 is TGTGCCAGCAGCCGAAGGGCAGCGGGAGGTCCACCTTCCTACGAGCAGTACTTC.

This chain connects TRBV6-1 to TRBJ1-1; D is unresolved. The germline V gene has CDR1 MNHNS and CDR2 SASEGT. The ends were cut back, 6 bases at V and 1 base at J, with 15 bases in the middle. The length of the CDR3 is 15 residues. CDR3 in amino acids: CASRGEGSGNTEAFF. In nucleotides, the CDR3 is TGTGCCAGCAGGGGAGAAGGTTCGGGGAACACTGAAGCTTTCTTT.

V and J are TRBV7-3 and TRBJ2-1; D gene uncertain. CDR1 and CDR2 (germline): SGHTA, FQGTGA. V lost 2 bases, J lost 1 base, and 6 bases lay in between. CDR3 length: 14 residues. This CDR3 is CASSLDGSYNEQFF. The CDR3 DNA follows: TGTGCCAGCAGCTTAGACGGGTCCTACAATGAGCAGTTCTTC. The full variable domain, its missing parts supplied by reference TRBV7-3 and TRBJ2-1, is GAGVSQTPSNKVTEKGKYVELRCDPISGHTALYWYRQSLGQGPEFLIYFQGTGAADDSGLPNDRFFAVRPEGSVSTLKIQRTERGDSAVYLCASSLDGSYNEQFFGPGTRLTVL.

The chain combines TRBV7-9 with TRBJ2-1; D perhaps matches TRBD1 (5 bases). The germline V gene has CDR1 SEHNR and CDR2 FQNEAQ (reference sequence). Trimming removed 2 bases from V and 3 bases from J, with 8 bases in between. The CDR3 is made up of 14 amino acids. The CDR3 spells CASSLIDSYNEQFF. The CDR3 nucleotides are TGTGCCAGCAGCTTAATTGACAGCTACAATGAGCAGTTCTTC.

CDR3 amino acids: CASSESSFPYEQYF. The CDR3, as DNA: TGCGCCAGCAGTGAGTCCTCCTTCCCTTACGAGCAGTACTTC. V is TRBV10-2 and J is TRBJ2-7; D ambiguous. Trimming left V 0 bases short and J 4 bases short, with 10 bases between. Germline V gene sequence: CDR1 WSHSY, CDR2 SAAADI. This CDR3 is built from 14 residues.

The V gene is TRBV7-9, the J gene TRBJ2-2; D uncertain. Germline assignment: CDR1 SEHNR and CDR2 FQNEAQ (reference sequence). The CDR3 loop spans 13 amino acids. Trimming cost V 5 bases and J 5 bases, with 9 bases left between them. Here the CDR3 reads CASSLKSTGELFF. The CDR3 DNA reads as TGTGCCAGCAGCCTAAAGAGTACCGGGGAGCTGTTTTTT.

V usage is TRBV6-1 and J usage is TRBJ1-2, with a possible D match to TRBD1 (6 bases). Trimming pared 6 bases from V and 9 bases from J, leaving 17 bases between. This CDR3 is built from 13 residues. Germline loops: CDR1 MNHNS, CDR2 SASEGT. The CDR3 loop is CASRPQGGGRYTF. CDR3 coding DNA: TGTGCCAGCAGACCACAGGGAGGGGGTCGCTACACCTTC.

The V gene is TRBV5-1, the J gene TRBJ2-5; TRBD2 matches 12 bases. The CDR3 is 17 amino acids. Germline V gene sequence: CDR1 SGHRS, CDR2 YFSETQ. V dropped 0 bases and J dropped 5; count of bases not matched to a gene: 8. CDR3 region: CASSLGSSGRAYETQYF. CDR3 sequence (DNA): TGCGCCAGCAGCTTGGGCTCTAGCGGGAGGGCTTATGAGACCCAGTACTTC.

This chain joins TRBV15 and TRBJ2-7; D gene ambiguous. Trimming took 1 base from V and 0 from J, leaving 10 bases between them. This CDR3 comprises 15 residues. Germline CDR1 is LNHNV and CDR2 is YYDKDF (reference sequence). In nucleotides, the CDR3 is TGTGCCACCAGCAGAGGCAGCGACTTCTCCTACGAGCAGTACTTC. Its translation: CATSRGSDFSYEQYF. The full variable domain, its missing parts supplied by reference TRBV15 and TRBJ2-7, is DAMVIQNPRYQVTQFGKPVTLSCSQTLNHNVMYWYQQKSSQAPKLLFHYYDKDFNNEADTPDNFQSRRPNTSFCFLDIRSPGLGDTAMYLCATSRGSDFSYEQYFGPGTRLTVT.

The chain combines TRBV5-1 with TRBJ1-6; 7 bases are shared with TRBD1. Germline V lookup: CDR1 SGHRS, CDR2 YFSETQ. Trimming took 4 bases from V and 9 from J; bases not matched to a gene: 16. The CDR3 has 17 amino acids. The CDR3 DNA follows: TGCGCCAGCAGCCCCGGGACAGAGGTCCCCTACGGTTCACCCCTCCACTTT. Its protein product is CASSPGTEVPYGSPLHF.

The chain recombines TRBV5-1 with TRBJ1-1; D possibly corresponds to TRBD1 (5 bases). V lost 3 bases, J lost 0 bases, and 9 bases lay in between. The CDR3 contains 14 residues. In germline, CDR1 is SGHRS, CDR2 YFSETQ. CDR3 DNA sequence: TGCGCCAGCAGCTCGGGACTATTGAACACTGAAGCTTTCTTT. Translation gives CASSSGLLNTEAFF.

The chain joins TRBV9 to TRBJ1-2; TRBD1 matches 9 bases. Germline V gene data show CDR1 as SGDLS and CDR2 as YYNGEE. With V trimmed by 2 bases and J by 3 bases, 5 bases remained unmatched. This CDR3 spans 15 amino acids. The CDR3 DNA sequence: TGTGCCAGCAGCGTTATCGGGACAGGGCACTATGGCTACACCTTC. This translates into CASSVIGTGHYGYTF.

The genes are TRBV28 and TRBJ1-4; unclear D gene. V shed 1 base and J shed 2 bases, with 5 bases lying between them. CDR3 length: 14 residues. CDR1 and CDR2 from the germline V gene are MDHEN and SYDVKM. The CDR3: CASSLSGTNEKLFF. The DNA of the CDR3 is TGTGCCAGCAGTTTATCGGGGACTAATGAAAAACTGTTTTTT. Looking up the rest from reference TRBV28 and TRBJ1-4 gives the full variable domain: DVKVTQSSRYLVKRTGEKVFLECVQDMDHENMFWYRQDPGLGLRLIYFSYDVKMKEKGDIPEGYSVSREKKERFSLILESASTNQTSMYLCASSLSGTNEKLFFGSGTQLSVL.